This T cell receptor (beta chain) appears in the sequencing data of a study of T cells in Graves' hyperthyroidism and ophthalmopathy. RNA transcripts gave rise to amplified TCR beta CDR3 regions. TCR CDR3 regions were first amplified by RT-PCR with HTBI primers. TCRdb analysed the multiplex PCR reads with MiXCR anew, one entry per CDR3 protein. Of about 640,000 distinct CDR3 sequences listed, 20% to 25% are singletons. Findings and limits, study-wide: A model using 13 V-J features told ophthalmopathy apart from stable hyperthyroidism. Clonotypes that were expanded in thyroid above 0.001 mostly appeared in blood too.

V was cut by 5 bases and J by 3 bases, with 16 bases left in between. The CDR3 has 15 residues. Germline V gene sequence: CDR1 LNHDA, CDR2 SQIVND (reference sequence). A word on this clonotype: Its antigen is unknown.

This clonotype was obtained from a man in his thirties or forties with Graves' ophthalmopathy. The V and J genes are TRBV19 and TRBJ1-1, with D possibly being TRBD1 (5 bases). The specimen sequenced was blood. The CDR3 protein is CASSSREGGDTEAFF. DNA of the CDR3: TGTGCCAGTAGTTCAAGGGAGGGAGGGGACACTGAAGCTTTCTTT.